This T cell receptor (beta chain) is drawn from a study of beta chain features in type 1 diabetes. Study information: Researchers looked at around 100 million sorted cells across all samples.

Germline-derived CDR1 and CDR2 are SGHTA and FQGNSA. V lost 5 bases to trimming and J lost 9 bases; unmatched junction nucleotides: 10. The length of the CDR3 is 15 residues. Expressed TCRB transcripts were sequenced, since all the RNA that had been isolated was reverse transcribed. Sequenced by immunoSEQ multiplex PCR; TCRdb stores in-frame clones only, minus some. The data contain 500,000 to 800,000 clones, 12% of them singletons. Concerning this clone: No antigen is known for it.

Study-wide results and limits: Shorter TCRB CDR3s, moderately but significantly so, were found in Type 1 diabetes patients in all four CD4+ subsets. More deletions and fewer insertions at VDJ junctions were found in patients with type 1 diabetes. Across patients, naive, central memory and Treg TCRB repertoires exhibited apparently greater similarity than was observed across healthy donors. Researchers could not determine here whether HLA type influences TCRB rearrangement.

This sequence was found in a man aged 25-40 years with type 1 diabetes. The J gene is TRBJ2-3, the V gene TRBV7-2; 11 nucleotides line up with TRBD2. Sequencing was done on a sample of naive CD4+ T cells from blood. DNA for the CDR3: TGTGCCAGCAGCGTGGGACTAGCGGCGCAGGAGACGCAGTATTTT. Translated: CASSVGLAAQETQYF.